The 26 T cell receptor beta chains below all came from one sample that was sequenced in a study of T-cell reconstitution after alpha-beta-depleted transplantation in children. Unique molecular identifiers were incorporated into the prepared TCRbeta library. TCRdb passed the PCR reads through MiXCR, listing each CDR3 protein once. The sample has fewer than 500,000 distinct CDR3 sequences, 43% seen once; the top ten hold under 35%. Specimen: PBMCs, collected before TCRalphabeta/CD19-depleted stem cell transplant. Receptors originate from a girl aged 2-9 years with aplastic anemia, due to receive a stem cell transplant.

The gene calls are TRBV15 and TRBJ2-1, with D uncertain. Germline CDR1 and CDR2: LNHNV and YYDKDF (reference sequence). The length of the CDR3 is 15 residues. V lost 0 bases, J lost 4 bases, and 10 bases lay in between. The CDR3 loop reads CATSRDGKLYNEQFF. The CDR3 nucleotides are TGTGCCACCAGCAGAGACGGAAAGCTATACAATGAGCAGTTCTTC.

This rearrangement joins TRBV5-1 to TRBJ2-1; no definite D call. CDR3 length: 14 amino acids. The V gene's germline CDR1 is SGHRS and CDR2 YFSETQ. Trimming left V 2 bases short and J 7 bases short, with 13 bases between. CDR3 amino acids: CASSFSNYNNEQFF. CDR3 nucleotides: TGCGCCAGCAGCTTCTCGAACTACAATAATGAGCAGTTCTTC. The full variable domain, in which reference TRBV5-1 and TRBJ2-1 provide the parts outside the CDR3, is KAGVTQTPRYLIKTRGQQVTLSCSPISGHRSVSWYQQTPGQGLQFLFEYFSETQRNKGNFPGRFSGRQFSNSRSEMNVSTLELGDSALYLCASSFSNYNNEQFFGPGTRLTVL.

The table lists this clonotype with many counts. In nucleotides, the CDR3 is TGTGCCAGCAGCCAAAGGAGCTATGGCTACACCTTC. Protein sequence: CASSQRSYGYTF. This chain connects TRBV3-1 to TRBJ1-2, with no clear D. Germline assignment: CDR1 LGHDT and CDR2 YNNKEL (reference sequence). The CDR3 has 12 residues. V shed 2 bases and J shed 4 bases, with 5 bases lying between them. Together with reference TRBV3-1 and TRBJ1-2, the CDR3 gives the full variable domain: DTAVSQTPKYLVTQMGNDKSIKCEQNLGHDTMYWYKQDSKKFLKIMFSYNNKELIINETVPNRFSPKSPDKAHLNLHINSLELGDSAVYFCASSQRSYGYTFGSGTRLTVV.

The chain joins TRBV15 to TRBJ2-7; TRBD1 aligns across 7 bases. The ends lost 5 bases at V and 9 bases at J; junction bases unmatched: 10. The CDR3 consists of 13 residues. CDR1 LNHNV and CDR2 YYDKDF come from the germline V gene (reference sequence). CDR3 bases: TGTGCCACCAGCGACCCTAGGACAGGCGGGCAGTACTTC. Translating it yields CATSDPRTGGQYF.

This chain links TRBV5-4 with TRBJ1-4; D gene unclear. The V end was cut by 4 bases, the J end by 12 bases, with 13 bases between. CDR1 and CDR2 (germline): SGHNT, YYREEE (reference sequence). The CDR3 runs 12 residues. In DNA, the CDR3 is TGTGCCAGCAGCCTTCGGAGTGGACAACTGTTTTTT. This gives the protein CASSLRSGQLFF.

The CDR3 region is CASSRARQGGRELFF. CDR3 sequence (DNA): TGTGCCAGCAGTCGGGCGCGGCAGGGAGGGAGGGAGCTGTTTTTT. The chain uses TRBV28 and TRBJ2-2; 7 nucleotides agree with TRBD2. The CDR3 spans 15 residues. V lost 5 bases to trimming and J lost 9 bases; unmatched junction nucleotides: 12. Germline CDR1 MDHEN, CDR2 SYDVKM. Full variable domain (rest looked up from reference TRBV28 and TRBJ2-2): DVKVTQSSRYLVKRTGEKVFLECVQDMDHENMFWYRQDPGLGLRLIYFSYDVKMKEKGDIPEGYSVSREKKERFSLILESASTNQTSMYLCASSRARQGGRELFFGEGSRLTVL.

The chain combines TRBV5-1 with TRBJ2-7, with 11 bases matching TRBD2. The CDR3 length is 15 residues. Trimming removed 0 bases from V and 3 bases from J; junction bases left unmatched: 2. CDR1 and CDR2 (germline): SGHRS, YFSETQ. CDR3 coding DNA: TGCGCCAGCAGCTTGGTCGGGACTAGCGGCTACGAGCAGTACTTC. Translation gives CASSLVGTSGYEQYF.

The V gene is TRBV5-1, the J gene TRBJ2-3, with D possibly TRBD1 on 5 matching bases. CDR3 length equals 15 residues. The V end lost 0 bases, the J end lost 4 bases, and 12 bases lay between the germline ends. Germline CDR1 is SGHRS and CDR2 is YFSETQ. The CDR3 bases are TGCGCCAGCAGCTTGGAAGGGGTCCCCCCAGATACGCAGTATTTT. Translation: CASSLEGVPPDTQYF.

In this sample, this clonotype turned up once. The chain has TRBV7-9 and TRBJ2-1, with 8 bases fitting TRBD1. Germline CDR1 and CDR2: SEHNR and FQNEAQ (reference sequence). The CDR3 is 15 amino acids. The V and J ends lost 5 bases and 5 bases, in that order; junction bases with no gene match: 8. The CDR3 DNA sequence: TGTGCCAGCAGCCTATTGACAGGGGATCACAATGAGCAGTTCTTC. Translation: CASSLLTGDHNEQFF. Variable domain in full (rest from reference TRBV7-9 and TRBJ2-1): DTGVSQNPRHKITKRGQNVTFRCDPISEHNRLYWYRQTLGQGPEFLTYFQNEAQLEKSRLLSDRFSAERPKGSFSTLEIQRTEQGDSAMYLCASSLLTGDHNEQFFGPGTRLTVL.

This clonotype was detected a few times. The CDR3 loop is CASSLRAGRVYNEQFF. CDR3 coding DNA: TGTGCCAGCAGCTTAAGAGCGGGGCGAGTATACAATGAGCAGTTCTTC. The J gene is TRBJ2-1, the V gene TRBV9; 7 nucleotides match TRBD2. After removal of 4 bases from V and 4 bases from J, the junction contained 11 bases not matched to a gene. The germline V gene has CDR1 SGDLS and CDR2 YYNGEE. There are 16 residues in the CDR3.

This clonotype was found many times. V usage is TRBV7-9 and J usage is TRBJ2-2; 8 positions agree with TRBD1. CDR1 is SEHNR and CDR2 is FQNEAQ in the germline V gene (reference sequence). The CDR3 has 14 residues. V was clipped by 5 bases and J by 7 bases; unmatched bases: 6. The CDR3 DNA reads TGTGCCAGCAGCCCTTACAGGGGGATCGGGGAGCTGTTTTTT. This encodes CASSPYRGIGELFF. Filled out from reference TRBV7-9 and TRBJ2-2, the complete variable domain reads DTGVSQNPRHKITKRGQNVTFRCDPISEHNRLYWYRQTLGQGPEFLTYFQNEAQLEKSRLLSDRFSAERPKGSFSTLEIQRTEQGDSAMYLCASSPYRGIGELFFGEGSRLTVL.

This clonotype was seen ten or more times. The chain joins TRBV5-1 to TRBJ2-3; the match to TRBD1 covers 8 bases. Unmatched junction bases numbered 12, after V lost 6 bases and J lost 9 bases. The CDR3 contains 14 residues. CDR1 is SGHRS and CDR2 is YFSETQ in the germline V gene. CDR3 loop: CASTKGETGETQYF. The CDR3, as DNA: TGCGCCAGCACAAAAGGAGAGACAGGGGAAACGCAGTATTTT.

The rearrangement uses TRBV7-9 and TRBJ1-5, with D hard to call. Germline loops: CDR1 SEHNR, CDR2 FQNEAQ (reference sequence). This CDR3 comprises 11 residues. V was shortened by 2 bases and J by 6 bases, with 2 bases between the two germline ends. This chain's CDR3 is CASSLIQPQHF. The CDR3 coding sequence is TGTGCCAGCAGCTTAATTCAGCCCCAGCATTTT.

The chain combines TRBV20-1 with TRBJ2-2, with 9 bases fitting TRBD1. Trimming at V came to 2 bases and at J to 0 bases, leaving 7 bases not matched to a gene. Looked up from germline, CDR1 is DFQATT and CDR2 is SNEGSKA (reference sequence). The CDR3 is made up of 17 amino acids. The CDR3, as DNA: TGCAGTGCTAGAAGAGCCAGGACAGGGGCGAACACCGGGGAGCTGTTTTTT. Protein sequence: CSARRARTGANTGELFF.

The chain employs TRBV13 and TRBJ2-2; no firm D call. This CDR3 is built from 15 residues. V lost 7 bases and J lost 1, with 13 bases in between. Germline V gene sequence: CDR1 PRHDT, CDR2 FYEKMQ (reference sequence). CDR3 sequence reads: CASTNSVLNTGELFF. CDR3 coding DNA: TGTGCCAGCACAAACAGCGTTTTGAACACCGGGGAGCTGTTTTTT.

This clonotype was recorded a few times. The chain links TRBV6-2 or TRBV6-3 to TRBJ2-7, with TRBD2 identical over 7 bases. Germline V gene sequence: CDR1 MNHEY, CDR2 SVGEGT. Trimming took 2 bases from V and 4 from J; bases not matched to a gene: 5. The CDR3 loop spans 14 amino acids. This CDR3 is CASSYAGERYEQYF. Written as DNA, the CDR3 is TGTGCCAGCAGTTACGCGGGAGAAAGGTACGAGCAGTACTTC.

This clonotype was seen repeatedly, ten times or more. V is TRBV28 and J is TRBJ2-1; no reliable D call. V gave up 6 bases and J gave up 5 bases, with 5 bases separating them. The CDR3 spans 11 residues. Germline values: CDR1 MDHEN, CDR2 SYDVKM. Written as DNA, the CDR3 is TGTGCCAGCAGGGAGAACAATGAGCAGTTCTTC. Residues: CASRENNEQFF.

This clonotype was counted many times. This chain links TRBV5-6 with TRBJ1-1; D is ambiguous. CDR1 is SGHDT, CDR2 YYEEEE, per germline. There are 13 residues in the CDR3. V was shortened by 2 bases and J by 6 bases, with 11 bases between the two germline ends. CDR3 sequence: CASSLTPSAEAFF. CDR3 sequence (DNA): TGTGCCAGCAGCTTAACACCATCCGCTGAAGCTTTCTTT.

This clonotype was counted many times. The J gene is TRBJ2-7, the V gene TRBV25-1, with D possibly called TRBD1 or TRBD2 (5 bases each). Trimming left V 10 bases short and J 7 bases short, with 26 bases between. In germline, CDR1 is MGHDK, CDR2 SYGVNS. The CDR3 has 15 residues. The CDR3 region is CATCPGDVGLWEQYF. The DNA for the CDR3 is TGTGCCACCTGTCCCGGGGACGTGGGATTGTGGGAGCAGTACTTC.

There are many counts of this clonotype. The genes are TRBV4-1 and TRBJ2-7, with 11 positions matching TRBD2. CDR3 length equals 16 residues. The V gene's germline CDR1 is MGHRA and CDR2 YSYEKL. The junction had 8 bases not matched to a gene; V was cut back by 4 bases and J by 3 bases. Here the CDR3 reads CASSPSIAGGGYEQYF. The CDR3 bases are TGCGCCAGCAGCCCCTCAATAGCGGGAGGGGGCTACGAGCAGTACTTC.

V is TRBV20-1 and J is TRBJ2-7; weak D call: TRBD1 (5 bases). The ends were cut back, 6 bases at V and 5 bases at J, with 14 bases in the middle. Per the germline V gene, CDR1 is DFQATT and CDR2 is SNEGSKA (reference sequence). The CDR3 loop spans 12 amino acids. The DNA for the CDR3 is TGCAGTGCCCCTGGGGCCCCTAACGAGCAGTACTTC. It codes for CSAPGAPNEQYF.

DNA for the CDR3: TGTGCCAGCAGTCCCCTGGGGGCCAAGGTTGCCCAGTACTTC. Protein: CASSPLGAKVAQYF. This sequence joins TRBV28 and TRBJ2-5; D perhaps matches TRBD1 (6 bases). The V gene lost 5 bases and the J gene lost 9 bases, with 19 bases spanning the gap. Germline V gene data show CDR1 as MDHEN and CDR2 as SYDVKM. The CDR3 sequence is 14 residues long.

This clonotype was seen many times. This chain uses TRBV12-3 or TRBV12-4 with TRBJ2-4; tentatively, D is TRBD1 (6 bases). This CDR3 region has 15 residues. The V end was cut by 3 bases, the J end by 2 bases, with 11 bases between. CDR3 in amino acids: CASSLEQGTKNIQYF. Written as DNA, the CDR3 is TGTGCCAGCAGTTTGGAACAGGGAACCAAAAACATTCAGTACTTC.

In DNA form, the CDR3 reads TGTGCCAGCTCACCGGGGCAGGGACGTATTCAGCCCCAGCATTTT. Translated, it gives CASSPGQGRIQPQHF. J is TRBJ1-5 and V is TRBV18, with a possible D match to TRBD1 (5 bases). Trimming shortened V by 3 bases and J by 6 bases, and 15 bases separated the two germline ends. The length of the CDR3 is 15 residues. Germline V lookup: CDR1 KGHSH, CDR2 LQKENI.

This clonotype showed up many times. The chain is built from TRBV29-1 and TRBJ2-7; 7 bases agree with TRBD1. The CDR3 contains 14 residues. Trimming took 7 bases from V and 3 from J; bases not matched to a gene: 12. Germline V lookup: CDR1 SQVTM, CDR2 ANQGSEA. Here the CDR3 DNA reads TGCAGCGCCCGAGCCGGGACAGCAAACTACGAGCAGTACTTC. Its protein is CSARAGTANYEQYF.

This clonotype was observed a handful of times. The CDR3 here is CSARDVGEGMLYGYTF. CDR3 in DNA: TGCAGTGCTAGAGACGTGGGTGAAGGTATGCTCTATGGCTACACCTTC. The chain uses TRBV20-1 and TRBJ1-2; D remains unclear. This CDR3 has 16 amino acids. V was trimmed by 0 bases and J by 4 bases, leaving 18 bases between them. Germline values: CDR1 DFQATT, CDR2 SNEGSKA (reference sequence).